The 12 T cell receptor beta chains listed next were all sequenced from one sample in a study of T cells after yellow fever vaccination (dated by TCRdb to between 2018 and 2021). Library prep was done by 5' RACE. Sequencing was carried out with an Illumina NovaSeq 6000. Using fastp trimming at Q25 and MiXCR clonotype assembly, TCRdb reanalyzed the public sequencing data and kept in-frame beta chains. Entries that share a CDR3 protein sequence are merged under the most common genes and DNA. Here the sample has a few hundred thousand distinct CDR3 sequences; about 3.5% occur a single time. The ten largest clonotypes hold about a quarter of the sample. Per the publication, the treatment or condition label means: live attenuated yellow fever vaccine strain. Sample: PBMCs, taken on the day of the yellow fever booster vaccination. The receptors were gathered from a young man who received the YFV17D yellow fever vaccine.

This clonotype was counted at least ten times. V usage is TRBV4-3 and J usage is TRBJ1-6, with D tentatively TRBD1 (5 bases). V lost 3 bases to trimming and J lost 8 bases, with 8 bases between them. This CDR3 spans 13 amino acids. Germline V gene data show CDR1 as LGHNA and CDR2 as YSLEER. The CDR3: CASSQGVDSPLHF. CDR3 in DNA: TGCGCCAGCAGCCAGGGGGTGGATTCACCCCTCCACTTT.

In its sample, this clonotype was seen many times. This sequence joins TRBV27 and TRBJ1-3; D is unresolved. Between the trimmed V and J ends, which lost 6 bases and 1 base, there was a span of 7 bases. This CDR3 is 13 amino acids long. In germline, CDR1 is MNHEY, CDR2 SMNVEV (reference sequence). CDR3 nucleotides: TGTGCCAGCAGGTTAAGTTCTGGAAACACCATATATTTT. This codes for CASRLSSGNTIYF.

This clonotype was recorded at least ten times. The chain links TRBV7-9 to TRBJ2-2; TRBD1 is a possible D gene (6 bases). CDR1 is SEHNR and CDR2 is FQNEAQ in the germline V gene (reference sequence). V dropped 6 bases and J dropped 6 bases, with 14 bases sitting between them. CDR3 length: 14 amino acids. This CDR3 reads CASSIQQGSGELFF. The CDR3 DNA reads TGTGCCAGCAGTATCCAACAGGGTTCCGGGGAGCTGTTTTTT.

This clonotype appeared a few times. CDR3 amino acids: CASSKEKGGGGNTIYF. CDR3 sequence (DNA): TGTGCCAGCAGCAAAGAGAAAGGGGGCGGTGGAAACACCATATATTTT. The rearrangement uses TRBV21-1 and TRBJ1-3; the table's TRBD1 call for D was not verified on the DNA. TRBV21-1 corresponds to a pseudogene. CDR3 size: 16 residues.

The chain is built from TRBV7-9 and TRBJ1-3, with D perhaps matching TRBD1 (6 bases). Germline CDR1 and CDR2: SEHNR and FQNEAQ (reference sequence). The CDR3 runs to 14 residues. V was shortened by 6 bases and J by 1 base, with 10 bases between the two germline ends. The CDR3 DNA sequence: TGTGCCAGCAGTCCCACAGGGTCTGGAAACACCATATATTTT. This encodes CASSPTGSGNTIYF.

There are many counts of this clonotype. The rearrangement uses TRBV28 and TRBJ2-1; D gene ambiguous. The ends were cut back, 1 base at V and 4 bases at J, with 8 bases in the middle. Per germline, CDR1 MDHEN and CDR2 SYDVKM. CDR3 length: 14 amino acids. This CDR3 reads CASSLLAAYNEQFF. The CDR3 region has the DNA TGTGCCAGCAGTTTATTGGCGGCGTACAATGAGCAGTTCTTC. The variable domain in full, completed from reference TRBV28 and TRBJ2-1, reads DVKVTQSSRYLVKRTGEKVFLECVQDMDHENMFWYRQDPGLGLRLIYFSYDVKMKEKGDIPEGYSVSREKKERFSLILESASTNQTSMYLCASSLLAAYNEQFFGPGTRLTVL.

V gene TRBV9 combines with J gene TRBJ1-6, with D unresolved. The V end lost 7 bases, the J end lost 3 bases, and 8 bases lay between the germline ends. This CDR3 has 13 residues. Germline CDR1 is SGDLS and CDR2 is YYNGEE. The CDR3 spells CASGVGYNSPLHF. DNA of the CDR3: TGTGCCAGCGGGGTAGGCTATAATTCACCCCTCCACTTT.

The J gene is TRBJ2-5, the V gene TRBV12-3 or TRBV12-4; TRBD2 is a possible D gene (6 bases). CDR3 size: 15 residues. Between the trimmed V and J ends, which lost 7 bases and 1 base, there was a span of 16 bases. In nucleotides, the CDR3 is TGTGCCAGCACTCCAGACGCCGGGAGCCAAGAGACCCAGTACTTC. As protein: CASTPDAGSQETQYF.

This clonotype has more than one count but fewer than ten. A junction end diverges from the germline sequence, so it may reflect a read error. This chain uses TRBV7-3 with TRBJ2-5, with unresolved D. Germline CDR1 and CDR2: SGHTA and FQGTGA. The CDR3 sequence is 11 residues long. The CDR3 bases are TGTGCCAGCAGCCCCCAAGGGACCCAGTACTTC. This gives the protein CASSPQGTQYF.

This clonotype was observed many times. This chain connects TRBV25-1 to TRBJ1-1, with no clear D. The germline CDR1 and CDR2 sequences are MGHDK and SYGVNS. Trimming removed 2 bases at V and 8 bases at J, with 9 bases between. The CDR3 runs to 12 residues. The CDR3 region has the DNA TGTGCCAGCAGTGAAAGAAGTCGGGAAGCTTTCTTT. Translating it yields CASSERSREAFF. The full variable domain, its missing parts supplied by reference TRBV25-1 and TRBJ1-1, is EADIYQTPRYLVIGTGKKITLECSQTMGHDKMYWYQQDPGMELHLIHYSYGVNSTEKGDLSSESTVSRIRTEHFPLTLESARPSHTSQYLCASSERSREAFFGQGTRLTVV.

In this sample, this clonotype turned up many times. The chain joins TRBV7-9 to TRBJ1-1, with D unclear. Deletions cut 0 bases from V and 7 bases from J, with 0 bases between. Germline V lookup: CDR1 SEHNR, CDR2 FQNEAQ (reference sequence). The CDR3 totals 10 residues. The DNA for the CDR3 is TGTGCCAGCAGCTTAGCTGAAGCTTTCTTT. Its protein product is CASSLAEAFF.

In this sample, this clonotype turned up many times. The chain couples TRBV20-1 to TRBJ2-5; tentatively, D is TRBD1 (6 bases). CDR3 size: 16 residues. The germline V and J ends were trimmed by 6 bases and 2 bases, with 22 bases remaining between them. Germline CDR1 and CDR2: DFQATT and SNEGSKA (reference sequence). This CDR3 reads CSATPGKGERQETQYF. Written as DNA, the CDR3 is TGCAGTGCCACCCCCGGGAAGGGGGAACGTCAAGAGACCCAGTACTTC.